This T cell receptor (beta chain) was documented in a study of spatial heterogeneity in lung cancer. Study conclusions and caveats: The appearance of ubiquitous expanded tumor TCRs in blood was greater at resection than follow-up.

The CDR3 spans 12 residues. V was pared by 7 bases and J by 11 bases, with 8 bases of the junction left unmatched. The germline V gene encodes CDR1 MNHNS and CDR2 SASEGT. The table lists this clonotype with many counts. What it binds is not known. Via MiXCR, TCRdb re-called the 5' RACE reads, giving one row per CDR3 protein. The table includes approximately 52,000 distinct CDR3 sequences, roughly 5.2% detected once. Time point defined: sample taken at primary tumor resection. In each case, whole RNA from tumor, nontumor lung or frozen PBMC was sequenced unsorted. The donors comprised 60 to 80 untreated early-stage non-small cell lung cancer patients.

The sample was PBMCs, taken at surgery. V usage is TRBV6-1 and J usage is TRBJ1-2; 9 nucleotides align to TRBD1. The source is a male donor with early-stage non-small cell lung cancer. The CDR3 region is CASIPGTGNYTF. As DNA, the CDR3 is TGTGCCAGCATCCCCGGGACAGGGAATTACACCTTC.